Detailed here is one TCR beta chain. The antigen remains unidentified. This sample is drawn from a study of cytomegalovirus exposure and HLA in healthy donors. Primers: 60 Vbeta forward and 13 Jbeta reverse. TCRdb's table, derived via immunoSEQ multiplex PCR, lists solely in-frame clones and lacks some. The sample has some 220,000 clones, 75% to 90% seen once. Study observations and caveats: Reportedly, TCR beta sequences accurately predicted HLA-A and HLA-B alleles in most subjects. Sequence variants that were highly shared formed a cluster that was likely a sequencing artifact. TCR beta chains numbering some 160 were designated cytomegalovirus-associated.

Germline lookup yields CDR1 SGHVS and CDR2 FNYEAQ. CDR3 length: 14 amino acids. V shed 5 bases, J shed 4 bases, and the junction held 6 bases outside the gene matches. The TCR originated in a woman aged 18-29 years in good health and CMV-seronegative. Sequencing was performed on PBMCs. The V call is TRBV7-6, the J call TRBJ1-2; TRBD1 matches at 8 bases. This chain's CDR3 is CASSTGQGSYGYTF. The CDR3, as DNA: TGTGCCAGCAGCACCGGACAGGGCAGCTATGGCTACACCTTC.